This T cell receptor beta chain derives from a study of blood T cell repertoires in COVID-19. Original analysis: Amplification from reference gene primers served as the basis for estimated nucleated cell counts. The data were produced by immunoSEQ multiplex PCR, yet TCRdb's version contains in-frame clones alone and is incomplete. The D gene and trimming were derived from the DNA, and the V and J assignments and clone size from that table. The profile shows 400,000 to 500,000 clones, roughly 90% of them singletons. The study assigned cohorts using participant-reported clinical history. As concerns this clone: With a much larger clone just one base away, this may be a read error.

The germline V gene encodes CDR1 SEHNR and CDR2 FQNEAQ (reference sequence). This CDR3 region has 14 residues. V lost 5 bases, J lost 2 bases, and 2 bases stayed unmatched. This receptor was taken from a woman aged 40 to 50 who had recovered from COVID-19. The sample comprised PBMCs or T cells enriched from blood (not recorded which). The chain couples TRBV7-9 to TRBJ2-7; 11 nucleotides line up with TRBD2. The CDR3 sequence is CASSPTSGTYEQYF. CDR3 coding DNA: TGTGCCAGCAGCCCGACTAGCGGGACCTACGAGCAGTACTTC. Full variable domain (rest looked up from reference TRBV7-9 and TRBJ2-7): DTGVSQNPRHKITKRGQNVTFRCDPISEHNRLYWYRQTLGQGPEFLTYFQNEAQLEKSRLLSDRFSAERPKGSFSTLEIQRTEQGDSAMYLCASSPTSGTYEQYFGPGTRLTVT.